These T cell receptor beta chains were read from a single sample in a study of cytomegalovirus exposure and HLA in healthy donors. Only in-frame clones appear in the TCRdb table, and some are missing; sequencing was by immunoSEQ multiplex PCR. Of some 140,000 clones in the sample, approximately 70% are singletons; the top ten hold 1% to 1.5%. Source material: PBMCs. These receptors all come from a woman aged 40 to 49 in good health and CMV-seronegative. Both conserved end residues are part of each CDR3. Each record gives: CDR3 DNA, CDR3 protein, clone size, J gene, V gene, D gene. The D gene is left open where the match is weak. Clone size is given for some rows only: seen once, a few or many times, or a class if the clone is expanded.

TGTGCCAGCAGCGGGACAGGGTTGAACACTGAAGCTTTCTTT,CASSGTGLNTEAFF,few,TRBJ1-1,TRBV6-6,TRBD1
TGTGCCAGCAAAGCCGAGGGTCAGCCCCAGCATTTT,CASKAEGQPQHF,once,TRBJ1-5,TRBV2,NA
TGTGCCAGCAGTCTTTCGACAGGGGGCCGCACAGATACGCAGTATTTT,CASSLSTGGRTDTQYF,NA,TRBJ2-3,TRBV27,TRBD1
TGTGCCAGCAGCTTAGTGGAGTGGAGCACTGAAGCTTTCTTT,CASSLVEWSTEAFF,NA,TRBJ1-1,TRBV7-2,NA
TGTGCCAGCAGCTTATTCTCTAGTAACTCCTACGAGCAGTACTTC,CASSLFSSNSYEQYF,NA,TRBJ2-7,TRBV7-2,NA
TGTGCCAGCAGTTTATATCGTGGCGGTAACACTGAAGCTTTCTTT,CASSLYRGGNTEAFF,NA,TRBJ1-1,TRBV27,NA
TGTGCCAGCAGCGTAGGAAGCCTAGCGGACACAGATACGCAGTATTTT,CASSVGSLADTDTQYF,NA,TRBJ2-3,TRBV9,TRBD2
TGCGCCAGCAGCCCCAGTTCCTATGGCTACACCTTC,CASSPSSYGYTF,NA,TRBJ1-2,TRBV5-1,NA
TGTGCCAGCCACGCCCTTGGAGAATCAATTGGGAACACTGAAGCTTTCTTT,CASHALGESIGNTEAFF,few,TRBJ1-1,TRBV28,NA
TGCAGCACCTGGACAGGGGGAGGTGGCGATGAAAAACTGTTTTTT,CSTWTGGGGDEKLFF,NA,TRBJ1-4,TRBV29-1,TRBD1
TGTGCCAGCAGCACCTATCGGGCAGGGCATAATTCACCCCTCCACTTT,CASSTYRAGHNSPLHF,NA,TRBJ1-6,TRBV7-9,NA
TGCGCCTCTAGGGAGGTTGAAGCTTTCTTT,CASREVEAFF,few,TRBJ1-1,TRBV10-2,NA
TGTGCCAGCAGCCCACGACAGGGGATGAGAGAAAAACTGTTTTTT,CASSPRQGMREKLFF,few,TRBJ1-4,TRBV5-6,TRBD1
TGTGCCAGCAGCTCCGAGGGCCTCTACAATGAGCAGTTCTTC,CASSSEGLYNEQFF,once,TRBJ2-1,TRBV7-9,NA
TGTGCCAGCACGCCTGGGACAGTCAACTATGGCTACACCTTC,CASTPGTVNYGYTF,once,TRBJ1-2,TRBV28,TRBD1
TGTGCCAGCAGCTTATCGGAGGGGCAGTTCTTC,CASSLSEGQFF,NA,TRBJ2-1,TRBV7-9,NA
TGTGCCAGCAGTGAATCGGACAGGGGGGTTAGGCAGTACTTC,CASSESDRGVRQYF,NA,TRBJ2-5,TRBV6-1,TRBD1
TGTGCCAGCTCACCAGACAGCGAAAAACTGTTTTTT,CASSPDSEKLFF,NA,TRBJ1-4,TRBV18,NA
TGTGCCAGCAGCCTAACGACAGGGGGCTCCTACAATGAGCAGTTCTTC,CASSLTTGGSYNEQFF,NA,TRBJ2-1,TRBV27,TRBD1
TGTTCCAGCAGCTTAGAAGCTGGGCCTTCACCCCTCCACTTT,CSSSLEAGPSPLHF,few,TRBJ1-6,TRBV7-9,NA
TGTGCCAGCAGTTACGGGACAGAGCGTTCACCCCTCCACTTT,CASSYGTERSPLHF,NA,TRBJ1-6,TRBV6-5,TRBD1
TGTGCCATCGGACAGGGGGATAACACTGAAGCTTTCTTT,CAIGQGDNTEAFF,NA,TRBJ1-1,TRBV10-3,TRBD1
TGCGCCAGCAGCCAAGGGACAGGGTCTTATCCCCAGCATTTT,CASSQGTGSYPQHF,NA,TRBJ1-5,TRBV4-3,TRBD1
TGTGCCAGCAGCTTGGGCGGGGCCTATGGCTACACCTTC,CASSLGGAYGYTF,NA,TRBJ1-2,TRBV5-6,NA
TGTGCCAGCAGTGACACAACAGGGGCTTCCTATGGCTACACCTTC,CASSDTTGASYGYTF,NA,TRBJ1-2,TRBV2,TRBD1
TGTGCCAGCAGTCCCCTGGGAGATACCGGGGAGCTGTTTTTT,CASSPLGDTGELFF,NA,TRBJ2-2,TRBV27,NA
TGTGCCTGGAGTGTTTGGCACAATGAGCAGTTCTTC,CAWSVWHNEQFF,few,TRBJ2-1,TRBV30,NA
TGTGCCAGCAGTTACGGGCCAGGGTCAAGCGGGGGCTACACCTTC,CASSYGPGSSGGYTF,NA,TRBJ1-2,TRBV6-6,NA
TGCGCCAGCAGCCATGTGACAGGGCCCTCCTACAATGAGCAGTTCTTC,CASSHVTGPSYNEQFF,few,TRBJ2-1,TRBV4-1,TRBD1
TGTGCCAGCAGCCCCCGGGAAGAAGCTTTCTTT,CASSPREEAFF,NA,TRBJ1-1,TRBV2,NA
TGTGCCAGCAGCTTAGGGGGGATGCGACAGGGGGATGGCTACACCTTC,CASSLGGMRQGDGYTF,NA,TRBJ1-2,TRBV7-8,TRBD1
TGTGCCAGCAGTGAAGGGGACAGCGATGAGCAGTTCTTC,CASSEGDSDEQFF,few,TRBJ2-1,TRBV2,TRBD1
TGTGCCAGCAGCTGGGACAGGGAGTACACTGAAGCTTTCTTT,CASSWDREYTEAFF,few,TRBJ1-1,TRBV7-9,TRBD1
TGTGCCAGCAGCTTAGAACTAGCGGGGGGGCCTGATATAGAGACCCAGTACTTC,CASSLELAGGPDIETQYF,NA,TRBJ2-5,TRBV11-2,TRBD2
TGCGCCAGCAGGGATCGGGACAGCCACTACGAGCAGTACTTC,CASRDRDSHYEQYF,NA,TRBJ2-7,TRBV5-1,TRBD1
TGTGCCAGCAGCCCCCGGAGGGACAGAACTAATGAAAAACTGTTTTTT,CASSPRRDRTNEKLFF,NA,TRBJ1-4,TRBV11-1,TRBD1
TGTGCCAGCAGCTTGTGGGCGGGCCAAGAGACCCAGTACTTC,CASSLWAGQETQYF,NA,TRBJ2-5,TRBV5-5,NA
TGTGCCAGCAGCCCCCAGGGCGTCGGGGGCTACACCTTC,CASSPQGVGGYTF,NA,TRBJ1-2,TRBV7-2,NA
TGCAGCGTTGACGATAGCGGGGGTGCCAACACCGGGGAGCTGTTTTTT,CSVDDSGGANTGELFF,NA,TRBJ2-2,TRBV29-1,TRBD2
TGTGCCAGCAGCCTGGGACAGGGTTTCTACAATGAGCAGTTCTTC,CASSLGQGFYNEQFF,NA,TRBJ2-1,TRBV7-6,TRBD1
TGTGCCAGCAGTTCGGAGATGCTGTTCGATAATTCACCCCTCCACTTT,CASSSEMLFDNSPLHF,NA,TRBJ1-6,TRBV7-9,NA
TGTGCCAGCAGCTTCGGAGAGGGTGCGACTAATGAAAAACTGTTTTTT,CASSFGEGATNEKLFF,NA,TRBJ1-4,TRBV5-4,NA
TGTGCCAGCAGCTTAGGTGGGACAGCAACTAACTATGGCTACACCTTC,CASSLGGTATNYGYTF,once,TRBJ1-2,TRBV7-2,TRBD1